This T cell receptor (beta chain) was captured in a study of patients and donors after allogeneic stem cell transplantation. TCRdb processed the RT-PCR reads anew with MiXCR; each CDR3 protein has one entry. The repertoire holds some 960,000 distinct CDR3 sequences, with roughly 17% as singletons. Trimming took off 6 bases at V and 4 bases at J, with 15 bases between the two ends. CDR3 length equals 14 residues. Sequences were obtained from blood, either unsorted or a sorted T cell fraction (not recorded which). The sequence came from a human donor who was either an allogeneic HSCT recipient or a stem cell or donor lymphocyte infusion donor (not recorded which). It is not recorded whose cells these are; they may come from a transplant donor. The chain employs TRBV12-3 or TRBV12-4 and TRBJ1-2, with D perhaps TRBD1 (5 bases). This CDR3 is CASSPGGYTYGYTF. Written as DNA, the CDR3 is TGTGCCAGCAGCCCCGGGGGGTACACCTATGGCTACACCTTC.